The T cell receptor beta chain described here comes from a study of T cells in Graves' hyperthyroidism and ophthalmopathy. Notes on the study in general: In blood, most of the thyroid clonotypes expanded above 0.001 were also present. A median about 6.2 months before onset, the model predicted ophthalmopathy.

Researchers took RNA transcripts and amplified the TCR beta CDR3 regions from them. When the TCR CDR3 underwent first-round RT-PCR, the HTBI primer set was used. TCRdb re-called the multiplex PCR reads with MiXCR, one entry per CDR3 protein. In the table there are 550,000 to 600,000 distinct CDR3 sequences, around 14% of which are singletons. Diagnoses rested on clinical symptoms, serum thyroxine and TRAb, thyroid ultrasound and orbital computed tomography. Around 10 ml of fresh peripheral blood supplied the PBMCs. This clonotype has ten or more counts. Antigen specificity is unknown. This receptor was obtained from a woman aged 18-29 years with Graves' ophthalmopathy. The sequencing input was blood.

As DNA, the CDR3 is TGTGCCAGCGGCCTAGCGGGAGGGCCGGACTACGAGCAGTACTTC. It is translated as CASGLAGGPDYEQYF. This chain joins TRBV27 and TRBJ2-7; 12 bases map to TRBD2. Trimming at V came to 8 bases and at J to 3 bases, leaving 8 bases not matched to a gene. This CDR3 spans 15 amino acids. Germline V CDR1 and CDR2: MNHEY, SMNVEV (reference sequence).